The sequence of this T cell receptor beta chain was determined in a study of shared clonotypes between healthy human individuals. Study-wide results and limits: It was only blood that was sampled, and tissue repertoires likely differ.

Germline values: CDR1 MNHEY, CDR2 SMNVEV (reference sequence). V was clipped by 3 bases and J by 4 bases, with 9 bases between them. The CDR3 length is 13 residues. In replicate PCRs of unsorted PBMC, 300 ng DNA, around 30,000 T cell genomes, was used. Sequencing on ten immunoSEQ deep assay plates was performed for unsorted PBMC DNA. Clones were read by immunoSEQ multiplex PCR, and TCRdb kept only the in-frame ones, dropping some. The data show over 400,000 clones, roughly 80% seen once. To note about this clone: Its antigen remains unidentified.

The rearrangement links TRBV27 to TRBJ1-1; no definite D call. The sequencing input was PBMCs. The TCR sequence derives from a woman aged 40 to 50 in good health. Some clones in this sample may be carry-over from other donors' samples. The CDR3, as DNA: TGTGCCAGCAGTTTTACAGTGAGCACTGAAGCTTTCTTT. Translated: CASSFTVSTEAFF.